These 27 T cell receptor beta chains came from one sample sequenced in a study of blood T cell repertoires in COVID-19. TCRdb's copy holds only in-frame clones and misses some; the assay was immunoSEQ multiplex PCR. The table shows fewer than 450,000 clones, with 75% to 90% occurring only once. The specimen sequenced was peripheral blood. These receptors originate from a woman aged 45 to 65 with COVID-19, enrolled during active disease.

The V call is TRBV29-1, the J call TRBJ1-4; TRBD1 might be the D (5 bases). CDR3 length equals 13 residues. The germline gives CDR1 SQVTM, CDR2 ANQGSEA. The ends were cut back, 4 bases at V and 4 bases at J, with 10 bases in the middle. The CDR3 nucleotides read TGCAGCGTTGGGGGGGGAATTAATGAAAAACTGTTTTTT. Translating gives CSVGGGINEKLFF.

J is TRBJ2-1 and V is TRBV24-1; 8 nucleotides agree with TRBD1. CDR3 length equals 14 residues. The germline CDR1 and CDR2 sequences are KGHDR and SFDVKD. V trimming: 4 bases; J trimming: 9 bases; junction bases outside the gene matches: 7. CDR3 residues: CATSDRTGLSEQFF. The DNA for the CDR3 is TGTGCCACCAGTGACAGGACAGGGCTGAGTGAGCAGTTCTTC.

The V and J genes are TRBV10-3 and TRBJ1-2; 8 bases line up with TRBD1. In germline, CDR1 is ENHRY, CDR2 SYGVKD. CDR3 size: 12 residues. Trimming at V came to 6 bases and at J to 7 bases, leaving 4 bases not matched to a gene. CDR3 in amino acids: CAISGQGSGYTF. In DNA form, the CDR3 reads TGTGCCATCAGCGGACAGGGAAGTGGCTACACCTTC.

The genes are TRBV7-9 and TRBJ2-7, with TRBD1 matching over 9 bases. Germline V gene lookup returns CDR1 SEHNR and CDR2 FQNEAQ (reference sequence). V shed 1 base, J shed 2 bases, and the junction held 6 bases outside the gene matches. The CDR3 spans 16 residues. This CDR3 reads CASSLGGTGNPYEQYF. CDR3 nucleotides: TGTGCCAGCAGCTTAGGAGGGACAGGGAATCCCTACGAGCAGTACTTC.

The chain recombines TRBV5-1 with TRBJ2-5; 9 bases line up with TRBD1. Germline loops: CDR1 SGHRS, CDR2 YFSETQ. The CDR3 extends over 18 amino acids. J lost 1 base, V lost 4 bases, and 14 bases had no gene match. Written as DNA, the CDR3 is TGCGCCAGCAGCCCAGCCCGAGGGACAGGGAGTACCCAAGAGACCCAGTACTTC. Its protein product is CASSPARGTGSTQETQYF.

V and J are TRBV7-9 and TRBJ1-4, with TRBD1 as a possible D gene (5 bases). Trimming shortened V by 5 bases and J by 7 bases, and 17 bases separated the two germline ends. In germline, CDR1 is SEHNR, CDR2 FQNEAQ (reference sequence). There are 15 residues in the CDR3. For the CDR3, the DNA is TGTGCCAGCAGCCCATACGGGGGTGAGGGTGAAAAACTGTTTTTT. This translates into CASSPYGGEGEKLFF.

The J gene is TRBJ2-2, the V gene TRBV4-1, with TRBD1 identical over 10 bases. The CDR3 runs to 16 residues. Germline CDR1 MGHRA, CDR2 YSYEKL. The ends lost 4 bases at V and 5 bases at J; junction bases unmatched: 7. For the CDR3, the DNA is TGCGCCAGCAGCCGGTCAAAGGGACAGGGGACCGGGGAGCTGTTTTTT. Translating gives CASSRSKGQGTGELFF.

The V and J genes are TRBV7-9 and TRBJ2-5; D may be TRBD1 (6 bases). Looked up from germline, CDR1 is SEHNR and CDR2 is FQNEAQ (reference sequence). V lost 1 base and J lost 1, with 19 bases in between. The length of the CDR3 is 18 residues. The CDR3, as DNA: TGTGCCAGCAGCTTAGTTAGGGGACACCCTGAGGGCCAAGAGACCCAGTACTTC. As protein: CASSLVRGHPEGQETQYF.

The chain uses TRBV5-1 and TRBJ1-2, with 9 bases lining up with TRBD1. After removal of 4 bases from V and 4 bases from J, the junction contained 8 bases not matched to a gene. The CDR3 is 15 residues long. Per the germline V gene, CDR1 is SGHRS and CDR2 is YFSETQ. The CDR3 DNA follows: TGCGCCAGCAGCCCCGGACAGGGGACTGTCTATGGCTACACCTTC. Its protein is CASSPGQGTVYGYTF.

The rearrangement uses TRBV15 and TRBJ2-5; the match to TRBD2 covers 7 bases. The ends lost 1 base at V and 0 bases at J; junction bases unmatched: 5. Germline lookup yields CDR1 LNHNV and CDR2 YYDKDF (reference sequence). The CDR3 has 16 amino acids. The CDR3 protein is CATSRVASGYQETQYF. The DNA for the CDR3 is TGTGCCACCAGCAGAGTTGCTAGCGGATACCAAGAGACCCAGTACTTC.

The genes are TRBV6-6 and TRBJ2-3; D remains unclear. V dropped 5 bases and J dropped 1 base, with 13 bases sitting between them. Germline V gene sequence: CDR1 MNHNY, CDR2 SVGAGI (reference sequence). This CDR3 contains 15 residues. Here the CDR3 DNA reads TGTGCCAGCAGTGCAAACAGCTGGGGCACAGATACGCAGTATTTT. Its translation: CASSANSWGTDTQYF.

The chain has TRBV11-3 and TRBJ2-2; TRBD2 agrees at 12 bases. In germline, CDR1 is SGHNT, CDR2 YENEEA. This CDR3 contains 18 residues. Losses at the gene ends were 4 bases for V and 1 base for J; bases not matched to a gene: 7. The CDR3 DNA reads TGTGCCAGCAGCTCACTAGCGGGAGGACTAGGGAACACCGGGGAGCTGTTTTTT. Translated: CASSSLAGGLGNTGELFF.

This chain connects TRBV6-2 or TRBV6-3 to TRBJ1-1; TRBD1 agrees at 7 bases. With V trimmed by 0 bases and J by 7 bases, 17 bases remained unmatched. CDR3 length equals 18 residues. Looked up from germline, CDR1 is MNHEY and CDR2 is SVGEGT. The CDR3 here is CASSYSLSTPHRGGEAFF. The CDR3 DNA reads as TGTGCCAGCAGTTACTCTTTGAGTACCCCGCACAGGGGCGGTGAAGCTTTCTTT.

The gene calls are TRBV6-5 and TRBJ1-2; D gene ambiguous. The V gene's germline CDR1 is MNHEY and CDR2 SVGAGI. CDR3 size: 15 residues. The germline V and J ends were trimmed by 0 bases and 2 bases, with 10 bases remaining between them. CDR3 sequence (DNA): TGTGCCAGCAGTTACTCGAGTGGTCGCAACTATGGCTACACCTTC. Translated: CASSYSSGRNYGYTF.

DNA for the CDR3: TGTGCCAGCAGCCTTCGGCTAGCGCTTTACAATGAGCAGTTCTTC. Amino acid sequence: CASSLRLALYNEQFF. V is TRBV3-1 (or the pseudogene TRBV3-2) and J is TRBJ2-1, with D perhaps TRBD2 (6 bases). Trimming pared 4 bases from V and 4 bases from J, leaving 14 bases between. The germline gives CDR1 LGHDT, CDR2 YNNKEL (reference sequence). CDR3 length: 15 amino acids.

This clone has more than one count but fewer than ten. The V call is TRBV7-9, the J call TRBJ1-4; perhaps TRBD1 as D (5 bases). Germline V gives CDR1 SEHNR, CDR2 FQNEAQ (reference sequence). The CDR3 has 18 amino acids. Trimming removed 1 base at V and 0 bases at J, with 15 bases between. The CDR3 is CASSLGSRTPATNEKLFF. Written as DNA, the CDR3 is TGTGCCAGCAGCTTAGGTTCGAGGACACCCGCAACTAATGAAAAACTGTTTTTT.

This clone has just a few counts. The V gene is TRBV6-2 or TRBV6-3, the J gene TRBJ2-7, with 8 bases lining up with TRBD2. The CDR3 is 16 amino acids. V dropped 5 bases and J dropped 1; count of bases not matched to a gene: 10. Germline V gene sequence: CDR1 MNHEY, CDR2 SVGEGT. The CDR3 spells CASSKSWLAGSYEQYF. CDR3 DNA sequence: TGTGCCAGCAGTAAAAGCTGGCTAGCGGGTTCCTACGAGCAGTACTTC.

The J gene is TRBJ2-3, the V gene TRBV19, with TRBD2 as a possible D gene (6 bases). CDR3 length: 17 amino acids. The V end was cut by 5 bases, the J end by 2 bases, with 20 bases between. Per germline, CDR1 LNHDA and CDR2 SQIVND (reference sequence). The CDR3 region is CASSPGIGGWDTDTQYF. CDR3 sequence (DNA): TGTGCCAGTAGTCCAGGCATTGGGGGGTGGGACACAGATACGCAGTATTTT.

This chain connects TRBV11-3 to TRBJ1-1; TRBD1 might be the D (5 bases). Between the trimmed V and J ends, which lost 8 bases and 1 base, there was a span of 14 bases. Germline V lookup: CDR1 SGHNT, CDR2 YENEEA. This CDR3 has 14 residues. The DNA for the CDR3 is TGTGCCAGCTCTCAGGGTCGGTCGAACACTGAAGCTTTCTTT. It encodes CASSQGRSNTEAFF.

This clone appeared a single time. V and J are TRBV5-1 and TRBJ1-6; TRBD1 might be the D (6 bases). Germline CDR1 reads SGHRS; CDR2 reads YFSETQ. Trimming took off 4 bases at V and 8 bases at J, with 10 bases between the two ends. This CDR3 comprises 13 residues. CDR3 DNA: TGCGCCAGCAGCATAAACAGGGATTCACCCCTCCACTTT. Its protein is CASSINRDSPLHF.

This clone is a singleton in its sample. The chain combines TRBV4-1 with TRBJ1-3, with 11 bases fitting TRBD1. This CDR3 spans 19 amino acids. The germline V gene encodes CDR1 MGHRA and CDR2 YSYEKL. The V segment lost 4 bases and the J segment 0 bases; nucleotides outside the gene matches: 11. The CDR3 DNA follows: TGCGCCAGCAGCCTGCCCGGGACAGGGGGTGATGGCTCTGGAAACACCATATATTTT. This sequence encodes CASSLPGTGGDGSGNTIYF.

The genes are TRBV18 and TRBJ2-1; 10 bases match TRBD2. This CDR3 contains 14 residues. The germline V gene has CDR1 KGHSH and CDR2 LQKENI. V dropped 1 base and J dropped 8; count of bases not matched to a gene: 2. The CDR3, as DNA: TGTGCCAGCTCACCACTCCTAGCGGGAGATGAGCAGTTCTTC. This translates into CASSPLLAGDEQFF.

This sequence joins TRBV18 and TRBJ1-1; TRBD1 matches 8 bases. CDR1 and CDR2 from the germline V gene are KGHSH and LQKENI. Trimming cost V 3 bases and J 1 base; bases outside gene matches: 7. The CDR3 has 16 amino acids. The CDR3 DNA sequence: TGTGCCAGCTCACCTTTAAAGACAGGGGCGAACACTGAAGCTTTCTTT. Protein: CASSPLKTGANTEAFF.

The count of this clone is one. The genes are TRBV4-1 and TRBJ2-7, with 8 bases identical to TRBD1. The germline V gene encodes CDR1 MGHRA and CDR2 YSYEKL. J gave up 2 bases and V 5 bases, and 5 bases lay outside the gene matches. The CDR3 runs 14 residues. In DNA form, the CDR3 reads TGCGCCAGCAGCTCGACAGGGGTGCCCTACGAGCAGTACTTC. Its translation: CASSSTGVPYEQYF.

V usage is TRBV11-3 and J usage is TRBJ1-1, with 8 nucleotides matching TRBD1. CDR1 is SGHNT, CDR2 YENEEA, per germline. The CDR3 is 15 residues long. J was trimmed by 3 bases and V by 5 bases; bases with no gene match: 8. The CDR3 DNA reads TGTGCCAGCAGCGCAGGGACAGGCAAAGACACTGAAGCTTTCTTT. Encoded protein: CASSAGTGKDTEAFF.

CDR3 amino acids: CASSLRDSSYNSPLHF. As DNA, the CDR3 is TGCGCCAGCAGCTTAAGGGACAGCTCCTATAATTCACCCCTCCACTTT. This rearrangement joins TRBV5-1 to TRBJ1-6, with TRBD1 matching 7 bases. Trimming at V came to 2 bases and at J to 0 bases, leaving 2 bases not matched to a gene. This CDR3 has 16 amino acids. Germline CDR1 SGHRS, CDR2 YFSETQ.

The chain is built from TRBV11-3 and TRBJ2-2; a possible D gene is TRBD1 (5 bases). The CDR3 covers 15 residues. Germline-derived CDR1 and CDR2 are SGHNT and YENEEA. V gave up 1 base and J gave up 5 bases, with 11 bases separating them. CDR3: CASSLGQGTTGELFF. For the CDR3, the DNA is TGTGCCAGCAGCTTAGGGCAGGGAACTACCGGGGAGCTGTTTTTT.